The 8 T cell receptor beta chains presented below share a single source sample, sequenced in a study of post-analysis software for immune sequencing data. Their specific antigens are unknown. The authors incorporated unique molecular identifiers into the TCR beta cDNA libraries. TCRdb recomputed calls from the PCR reads with MiXCR, one row per CDR3 protein. The sample has 750,000 to 950,000 distinct CDR3 sequences, roughly 50% seen once. Study conclusions and caveats: The study found TRBV5-6, TRBV5-1 and TRBV20-1 among 4 or 5 TRBV segments more frequent in patients than controls.

Material for sequencing was blood. The receptors stem from a girl aged 5-17 years with multiple sclerosis.

The chain is built from TRBV20-1 and TRBJ2-7; D is uncertain. The CDR3 runs 15 residues. Germline V gives CDR1 DFQATT, CDR2 SNEGSKA (reference sequence). Trimming cost V 0 bases and J 2 bases, with 14 bases left between them. CDR3 DNA: TGCAGTGCTAGAGATCGGGTAGGAGAACCCTACGAGCAGTACTTC. Amino acid sequence: CSARDRVGEPYEQYF.

This clonotype turned up a few times. The chain is built from TRBV5-1 and TRBJ2-7, with TRBD2 matching 10 bases. V gave up 0 bases and J gave up 5 bases; unmatched junction bases: 11. CDR3 size: 17 residues. Looked up from germline, CDR1 is SGHRS and CDR2 is YFSETQ. The CDR3 spells CASSLAASSGRTHEQYF. CDR3 DNA sequence: TGCGCCAGCAGCTTGGCAGCTAGTAGCGGGAGGACCCACGAGCAGTACTTC.

The chain is built from TRBV29-1 and TRBJ2-1; 7 nucleotides line up with TRBD1. Germline values: CDR1 SQVTM, CDR2 ANQGSEA. This CDR3 spans 15 amino acids. J lost 4 bases, V lost 0 bases, and 6 bases had no gene match. The CDR3 region is CSVEDRDRPYNEQFF. In nucleotides, the CDR3 is TGCAGCGTTGAAGACCGGGACAGACCATACAATGAGCAGTTCTTC.

This clonotype occurred a few times. The rearrangement uses TRBV29-1 and TRBJ1-2; D is undetermined. The CDR3 length is 14 residues. Germline CDR1 reads SQVTM; CDR2 reads ANQGSEA. With 4 bases removed from V and 2 bases from J, the gap between germline ends came to 14 bases. DNA for the CDR3: TGCAGCGTTGGGCCATTAACACAGAACTATGGCTACACCTTC. This translates into CSVGPLTQNYGYTF. Full variable domain (missing parts from reference TRBV29-1 and TRBJ1-2): SAVISQKPSRDICQRGTSLTIQCQVDSQVTMMFWYRQQPGQSLTLIATANQGSEATYESGFVIDKFPISRPNLTFSTLTVSNMSPEDSSIYLCSVGPLTQNYGYTFGSGTRLTVV.

The rearrangement joins TRBV12-3 or TRBV12-4 to TRBJ2-2; perhaps TRBD2 as D (6 bases). The CDR3 is 14 amino acids. V was clipped by 8 bases and J by 6 bases, with 16 bases between them. The CDR3 DNA sequence: TGTGCCAGCGTCGGACTAAGAGGGGCCGGGGAGCTGTTTTTT. It translates to CASVGLRGAGELFF.

The V and J genes are TRBV20-1 and TRBJ1-5; maybe TRBD1 (6 bases). Trimming took off 3 bases at V and 4 bases at J, with 10 bases between the two ends. The CDR3 runs 13 residues. The germline V gene encodes CDR1 DFQATT and CDR2 SNEGSKA (reference sequence). The CDR3 sequence is CSARTGVNQPQHF. The CDR3 nucleotides read TGCAGTGCTAGGACAGGCGTTAATCAGCCCCAGCATTTT.

The J gene is TRBJ1-1, the V gene TRBV27; D remains ambiguous. The CDR3 is 14 amino acids. Germline V CDR1 and CDR2: MNHEY, SMNVEV (reference sequence). V lost 3 bases and J lost 5, with 13 bases in between. The CDR3 here is CASSFGLVGTEAFF. The CDR3 DNA reads TGTGCCAGCAGTTTTGGGCTGGTGGGAACTGAAGCTTTCTTT.

The sample holds a few counts of this clonotype. The V gene is TRBV12-3 or TRBV12-4, the J gene TRBJ1-1; no clear D. V was cut by 5 bases and J by 6 bases, with 13 bases left in between. The length of the CDR3 is 13 residues. The CDR3 protein is CASSPRGGAEAFF. CDR3 DNA sequence: TGTGCCAGCAGTCCCCGTGGCGGGGCTGAAGCTTTCTTT.